This T cell receptor beta chain is drawn from a study of neurological immune-mediated disorders. The wider study: Multiple sclerosis patients numbering around 35 comprised roughly 31 relapsing-remitting and 3 secondary progressive patients. Study-level points and caveats: HTLV-1-associated myelopathy had the most TCR clonal expansion, whereas multiple sclerosis had the least (lower than in healthy controls).

This clonotype was seen ten or more times. Antigen: not known. Synthesis of cDNA was carried out by template-switch 5'RACE. The reaction used 10-nucleotide random UMIs. TCRdb reanalysed the 5' RACE reads using MiXCR and keeps one entry per CDR3 protein. This table holds around 50,000 distinct CDR3 sequences, roughly 3.3% found once. V was cut by 3 bases and J by 0 bases, with 9 bases left in between. CDR1 is DFQATT, CDR2 SNEGSKA, per germline (reference sequence). There are 13 residues in the CDR3. The TCR sequence derives from a woman aged 25 to 45 with multiple sclerosis. The chain recombines TRBV20-1 with TRBJ2-7, with unresolved D. Specimen: PBMCs. The CDR3 bases are TGCAGTGCTAGCCCGGAAGCCTCCTACGAGCAGTACTTC. Its protein product is CSASPEASYEQYF.